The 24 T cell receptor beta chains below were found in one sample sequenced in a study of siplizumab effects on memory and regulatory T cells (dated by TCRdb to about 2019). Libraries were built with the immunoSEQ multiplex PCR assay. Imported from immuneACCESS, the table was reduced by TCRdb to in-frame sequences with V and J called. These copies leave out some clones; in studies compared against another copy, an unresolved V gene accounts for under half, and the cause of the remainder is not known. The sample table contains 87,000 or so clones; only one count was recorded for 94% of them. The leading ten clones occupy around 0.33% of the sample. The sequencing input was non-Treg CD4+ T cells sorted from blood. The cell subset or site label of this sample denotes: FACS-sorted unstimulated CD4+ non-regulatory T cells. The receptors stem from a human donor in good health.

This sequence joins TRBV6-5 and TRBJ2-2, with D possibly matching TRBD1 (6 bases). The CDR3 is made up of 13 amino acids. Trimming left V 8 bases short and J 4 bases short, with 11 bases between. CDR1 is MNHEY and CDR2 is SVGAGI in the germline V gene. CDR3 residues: CASEGVSTGELFF. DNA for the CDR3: TGTGCCAGCGAGGGGGTGAGCACCGGGGAGCTGTTTTTT.

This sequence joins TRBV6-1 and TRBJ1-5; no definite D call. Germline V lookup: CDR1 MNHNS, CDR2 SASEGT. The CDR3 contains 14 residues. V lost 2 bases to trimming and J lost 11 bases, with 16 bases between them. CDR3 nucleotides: TGTGCCAGCAGTGAATTGGTCGTAGCCAGCGCCCAGCATTTT. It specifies CASSELVVASAQHF.

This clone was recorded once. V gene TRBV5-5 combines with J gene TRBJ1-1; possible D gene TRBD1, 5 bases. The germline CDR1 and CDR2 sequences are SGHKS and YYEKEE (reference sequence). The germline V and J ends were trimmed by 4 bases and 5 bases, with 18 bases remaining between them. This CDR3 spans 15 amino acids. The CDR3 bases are TGTGCCAGCAGCATATCAGCTGGGGCTGGAACTGAAGCTTTCTTT. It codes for CASSISAGAGTEAFF.

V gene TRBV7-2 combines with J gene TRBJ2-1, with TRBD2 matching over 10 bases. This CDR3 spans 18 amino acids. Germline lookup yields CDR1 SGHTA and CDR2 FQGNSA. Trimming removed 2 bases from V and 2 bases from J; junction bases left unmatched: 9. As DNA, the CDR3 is TGTGCCAGCAGCTTATCCGGACTAGCGGTTCCCACCTACAATGAGCAGTTCTTC. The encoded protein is CASSLSGLAVPTYNEQFF.

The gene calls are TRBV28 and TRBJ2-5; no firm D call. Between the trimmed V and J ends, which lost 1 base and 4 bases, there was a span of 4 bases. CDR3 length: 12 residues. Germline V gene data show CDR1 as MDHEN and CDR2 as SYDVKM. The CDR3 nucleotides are TGTGCCAGCAGTTTATTTCCAGAGACCCAGTACTTC. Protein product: CASSLFPETQYF.

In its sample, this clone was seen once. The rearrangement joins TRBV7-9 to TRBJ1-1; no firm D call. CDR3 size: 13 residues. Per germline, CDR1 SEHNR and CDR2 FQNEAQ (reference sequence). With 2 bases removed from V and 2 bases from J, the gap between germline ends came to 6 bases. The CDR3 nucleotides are TGTGCCAGCAGCTTACAAGTAAACACTGAAGCTTTCTTT. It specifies CASSLQVNTEAFF.

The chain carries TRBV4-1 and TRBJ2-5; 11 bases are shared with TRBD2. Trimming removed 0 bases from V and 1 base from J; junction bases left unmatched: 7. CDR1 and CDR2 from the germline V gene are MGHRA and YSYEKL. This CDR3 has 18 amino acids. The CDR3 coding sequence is TGCGCCAGCAGCCAAGAGTGGCTAGCGGGGGGATCCCAAGAGACCCAGTACTTC. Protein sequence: CASSQEWLAGGSQETQYF.

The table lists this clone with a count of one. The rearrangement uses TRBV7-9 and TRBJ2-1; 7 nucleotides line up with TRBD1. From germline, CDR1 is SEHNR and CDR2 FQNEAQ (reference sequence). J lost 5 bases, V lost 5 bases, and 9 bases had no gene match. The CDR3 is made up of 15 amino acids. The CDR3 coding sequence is TGTGCCAGCAGCCTACTGGGACAGAGAAACAATGAGCAGTTCTTC. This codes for CASSLLGQRNNEQFF.

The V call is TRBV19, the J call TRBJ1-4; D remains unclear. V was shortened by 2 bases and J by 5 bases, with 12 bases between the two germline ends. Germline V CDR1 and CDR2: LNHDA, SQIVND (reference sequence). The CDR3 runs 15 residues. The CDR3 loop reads CASSISPTVNEKLFF. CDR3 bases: TGTGCCAGTAGTATAAGTCCCACGGTCAATGAAAAACTGTTTTTT.

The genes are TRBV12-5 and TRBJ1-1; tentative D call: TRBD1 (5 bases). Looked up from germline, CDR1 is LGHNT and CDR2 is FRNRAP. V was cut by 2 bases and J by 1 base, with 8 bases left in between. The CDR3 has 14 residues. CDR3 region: CASGLPGANTEAFF. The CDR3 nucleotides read TGTGCTAGTGGTTTGCCCGGGGCGAACACTGAAGCTTTCTTT. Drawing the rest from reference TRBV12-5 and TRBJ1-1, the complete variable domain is DARVTQTPRHKVTEMGQEVTMRCQPILGHNTVFWYRQTMMQGLELLAYFRNRAPLDDSGMPKDRFSAEMPDATLATLKIQPSEPRDSAVYFCASGLPGANTEAFFGQGTRLTVV.

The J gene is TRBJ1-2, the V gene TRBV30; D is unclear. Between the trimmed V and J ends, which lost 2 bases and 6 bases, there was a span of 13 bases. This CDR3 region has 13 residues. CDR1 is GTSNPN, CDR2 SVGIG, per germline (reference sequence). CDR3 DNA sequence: TGTGCCTGGAGTCGACACGGGTTGGATGGCTACACCTTC. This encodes CAWSRHGLDGYTF.

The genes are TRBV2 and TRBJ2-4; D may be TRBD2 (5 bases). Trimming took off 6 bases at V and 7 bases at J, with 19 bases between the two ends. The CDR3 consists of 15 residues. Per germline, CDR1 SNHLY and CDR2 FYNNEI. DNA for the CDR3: TGTGCCAGCAGGTCTTCTCGGGGATTCGGTAACATTCAGTACTTC. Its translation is CASRSSRGFGNIQYF.

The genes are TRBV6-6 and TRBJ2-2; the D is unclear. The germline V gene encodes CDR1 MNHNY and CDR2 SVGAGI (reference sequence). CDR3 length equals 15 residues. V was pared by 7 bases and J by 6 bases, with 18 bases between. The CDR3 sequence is CASNSRGFASGELFF. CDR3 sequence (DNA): TGTGCCAGCAACTCCCGCGGATTTGCATCCGGGGAGCTGTTTTTT.

CDR3 sequence reads: CASSVVGGAMDTQYF. CDR3 DNA: TGTGCCAGCAGCGTAGTAGGGGGGGCAATGGATACGCAGTATTTT. The chain recombines TRBV9 with TRBJ2-3; D might be TRBD2 (7 bases). This CDR3 comprises 15 residues. V was trimmed by 0 bases and J by 6 bases, leaving 14 bases between them. Germline CDR1 SGDLS, CDR2 YYNGEE.

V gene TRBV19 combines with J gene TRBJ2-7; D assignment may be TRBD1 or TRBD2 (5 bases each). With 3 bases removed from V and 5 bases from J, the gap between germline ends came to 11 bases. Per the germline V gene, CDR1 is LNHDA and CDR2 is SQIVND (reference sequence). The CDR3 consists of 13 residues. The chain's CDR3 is CASSIFEGNEQYF. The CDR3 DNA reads TGTGCCAGTAGTATTTTTGAGGGGAACGAGCAGTACTTC.

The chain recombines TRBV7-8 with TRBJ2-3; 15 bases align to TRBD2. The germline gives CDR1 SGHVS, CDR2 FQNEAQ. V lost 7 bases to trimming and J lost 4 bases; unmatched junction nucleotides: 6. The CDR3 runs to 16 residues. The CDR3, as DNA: TGTGCCAGCAAGACCGGGACTAGCGGGAGGTCAGATACGCAGTATTTT. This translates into CASKTGTSGRSDTQYF.

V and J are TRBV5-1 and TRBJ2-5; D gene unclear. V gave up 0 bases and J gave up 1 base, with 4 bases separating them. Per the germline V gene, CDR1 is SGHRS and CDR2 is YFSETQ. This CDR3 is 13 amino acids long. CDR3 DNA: TGCGCCAGCAGCTTGGACACCCAAGAGACCCAGTACTTC. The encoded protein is CASSLDTQETQYF.

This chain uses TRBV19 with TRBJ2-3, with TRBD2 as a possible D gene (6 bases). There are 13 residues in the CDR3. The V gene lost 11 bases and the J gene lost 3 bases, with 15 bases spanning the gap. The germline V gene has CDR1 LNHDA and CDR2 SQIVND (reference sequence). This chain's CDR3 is CASSTGRTDTQYF. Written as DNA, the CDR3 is TGTGCCTCCTCAACTGGGAGGACAGATACGCAGTATTTT. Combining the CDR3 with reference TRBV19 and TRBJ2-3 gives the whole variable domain DGGITQSPKYLFRKEGQNVTLSCEQNLNHDAMYWYRQDPGQGLRLIYYSQIVNDFQKGDIAEGYSVSREKKESFPLTVTSAQKNPTAFYLCASSTGRTDTQYFGPGTRLTVL.

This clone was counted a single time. The CDR3 loop reads CASSEAPGNTEAFF. CDR3 sequence (DNA): TGTGCCAGCAGCGAGGCCCCAGGGAACACTGAAGCTTTCTTT. V and J are TRBV7-3 and TRBJ1-1; D remains unclear. Germline loops: CDR1 SGHTA, CDR2 FQGTGA. Trimming removed 5 bases from V and 1 base from J, with 11 bases in between. The length of the CDR3 is 14 residues.

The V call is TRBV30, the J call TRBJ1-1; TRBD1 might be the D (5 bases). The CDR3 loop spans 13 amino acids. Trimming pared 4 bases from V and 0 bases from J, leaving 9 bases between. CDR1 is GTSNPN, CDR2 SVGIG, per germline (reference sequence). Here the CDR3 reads CAWNQGMNTEAFF. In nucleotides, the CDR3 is TGTGCCTGGAATCAGGGAATGAACACTGAAGCTTTCTTT.

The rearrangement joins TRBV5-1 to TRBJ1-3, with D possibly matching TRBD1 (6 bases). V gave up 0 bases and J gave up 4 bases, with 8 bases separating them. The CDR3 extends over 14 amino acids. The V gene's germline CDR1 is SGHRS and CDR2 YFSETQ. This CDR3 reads CASSLGDRGNTIYF. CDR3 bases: TGCGCCAGCAGCTTGGGAGACAGGGGAAACACCATATATTTT.

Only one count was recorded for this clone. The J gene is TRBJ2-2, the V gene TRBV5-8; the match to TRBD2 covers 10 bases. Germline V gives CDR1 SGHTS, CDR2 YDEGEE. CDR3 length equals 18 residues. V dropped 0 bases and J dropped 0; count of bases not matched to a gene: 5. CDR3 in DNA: TGTGCCAGCAGCTTGGCCTTACTAGCGGGGTCGAACACCGGGGAGCTGTTTTTT. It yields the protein CASSLALLAGSNTGELFF.

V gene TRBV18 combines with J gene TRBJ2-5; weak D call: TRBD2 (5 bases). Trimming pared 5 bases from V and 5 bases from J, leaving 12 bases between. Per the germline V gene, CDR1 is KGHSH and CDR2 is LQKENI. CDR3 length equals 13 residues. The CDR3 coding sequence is TGTGCCAGCTCAAGTGTGGCGGGTGAGACCCAGTACTTC. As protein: CASSSVAGETQYF.

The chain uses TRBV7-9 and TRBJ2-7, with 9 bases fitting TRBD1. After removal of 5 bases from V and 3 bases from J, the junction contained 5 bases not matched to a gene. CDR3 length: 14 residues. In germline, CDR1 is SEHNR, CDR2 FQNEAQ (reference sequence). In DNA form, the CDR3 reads TGTGCCAGCAGCCCTTGGGACAGGGTCTACGAGCAGTACTTC. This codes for CASSPWDRVYEQYF. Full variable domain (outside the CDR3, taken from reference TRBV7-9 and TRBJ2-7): DTGVSQNPRHKITKRGQNVTFRCDPISEHNRLYWYRQTLGQGPEFLTYFQNEAQLEKSRLLSDRFSAERPKGSFSTLEIQRTEQGDSAMYLCASSPWDRVYEQYFGPGTRLTVT.